This TCR beta chain was sequenced in a study of response to subunit inactivated influenza vaccine. Points from the study as a whole: New T cells are recruited in small numbers by each seasonal influenza vaccination, according to the authors' suggestion.

Using its own MiXCR run on the RT-PCR reads, TCRdb lists one record per CDR3 protein. The table has 650,000 to 800,000 distinct CDR3 sequences, 14% seen once; the top ten hold less than 9%. Germline V gene sequence: CDR1 SGHAT, CDR2 FQNNGV. V lost 3 bases and J 5 bases, leaving 13 bases between the germline ends. The CDR3 is made up of 14 amino acids. This clonotype was seen only a few times. Its antigen is not identified. The clonotype originates from a man aged 45-60 years who received an inactivated influenza vaccine. This chain connects TRBV11-2 to TRBJ1-1, with unresolved D. The sample consisted of PBMCs from blood, taken about 14 days before vaccination. This CDR3 is CASSFGSGRTEAFF. CDR3 coding DNA: TGTGCCAGCAGCTTTGGATCGGGGAGGACTGAAGCTTTCTTT.